This T cell receptor beta chain was retrieved from a study of blood T cell repertoires in COVID-19. As for the study in general: The United States, Italy and Spain supplied acute and convalescent COVID-19 samples. T cells, B-cell-depleted T cells, or PBMCs provided the cDNA or gDNA that served as material.

There are 16 residues in the CDR3. The ends were cut back, 0 bases at V and 7 bases at J, with 14 bases in the middle. Per the germline V gene, CDR1 is SGHDT and CDR2 is YYEEEE. In the original workflow: Estimation of nucleated cell counts relied on the amplification of reference gene primers. The assay was immunoSEQ multiplex PCR, and TCRdb's table has in-frame clones only and misses some. The DNA was the basis for D and trimming; V, J and clone size are from that table. The sample includes about 240,000 clones, 70% to 85% seen only once; the top ten take over 7.5%. The sample was peripheral blood. V gene TRBV5-6 combines with J gene TRBJ1-6; TRBD1 is a possible D gene (5 bases). The origin of this receptor is a woman older than 75 with acute or convalescent COVID-19. The CDR3 protein is CASSLGPPGVNSPLHF. Written as DNA, the CDR3 is TGTGCCAGCAGCTTGGGACCCCCGGGGGTGAATTCACCCCTCCACTTT.